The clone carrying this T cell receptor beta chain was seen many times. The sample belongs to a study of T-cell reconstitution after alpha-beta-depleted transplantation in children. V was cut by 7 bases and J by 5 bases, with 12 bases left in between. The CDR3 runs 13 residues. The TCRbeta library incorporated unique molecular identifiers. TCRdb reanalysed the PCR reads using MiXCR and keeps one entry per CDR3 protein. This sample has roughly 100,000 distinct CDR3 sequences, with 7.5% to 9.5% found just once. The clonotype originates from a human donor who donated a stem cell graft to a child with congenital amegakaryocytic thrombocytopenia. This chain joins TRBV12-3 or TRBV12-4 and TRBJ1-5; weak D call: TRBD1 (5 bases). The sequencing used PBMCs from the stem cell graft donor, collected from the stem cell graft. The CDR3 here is CASTLAGDQPQHF. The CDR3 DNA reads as TGTGCCAGCACCCTGGCGGGGGATCAGCCCCAGCATTTT.